This entry lists 24 T cell receptor beta chains sequenced from one sample in a study of T cells after yellow fever vaccination. Each CDR3 protein gets one entry after TCRdb re-called the 5' RACE reads with MiXCR. This sample carries about 350,000 distinct CDR3 sequences, 4.1% of them seen once, and the ten largest clones take around 24%. The specimen comprised PBMCs, sampled 5 days after the yellow fever booster vaccination. These receptors all come from a man aged 18 to 29 who received the YFV17D yellow fever vaccine.

The chain uses TRBV7-9 and TRBJ1-1; a weak D match, TRBD1 (5 bases). CDR3 length: 15 amino acids. CDR1 SEHNR and CDR2 FQNEAQ come from the germline V gene (reference sequence). V was cut by 5 bases and J by 3 bases, with 16 bases left in between. This chain's CDR3 is CASSIFGGRHTEAFF. CDR3 in DNA: TGTGCCAGCAGCATCTTCGGGGGGAGGCACACTGAAGCTTTCTTT.

The chain is built from TRBV7-3 and TRBJ2-5; 9 bases align to TRBD1. CDR3 length: 17 residues. From germline, CDR1 is SGHTA and CDR2 FQGTGA. Unmatched junction bases numbered 11, after V lost 2 bases and J lost 4 bases. The CDR3 loop is CASSLGEGQGFLETQYF. The CDR3 bases are TGTGCCAGCAGCTTAGGAGAGGGACAGGGTTTTCTAGAGACCCAGTACTTC.

This clonotype has a count of ten or more. J is TRBJ2-1 and V is TRBV18; 9 nucleotides align to TRBD2. The length of the CDR3 is 14 residues. V lost 3 bases to trimming and J lost 6 bases; unmatched junction nucleotides: 3. Per the germline V gene, CDR1 is KGHSH and CDR2 is LQKENI. This chain's CDR3 is CASSPAGGPNEQFF. Here the CDR3 DNA reads TGTGCCAGCTCACCCGCGGGGGGGCCCAATGAGCAGTTCTTC.

This clonotype was counted at least ten times. The chain employs TRBV5-1 and TRBJ1-1; D not resolved. CDR3 length: 14 amino acids. The V and J ends lost 4 bases and 7 bases respectively, with 17 bases between them. CDR1 and CDR2 from the germline V gene are SGHRS and YFSETQ. This CDR3 is CASSATGSGDEAFF. The DNA of the CDR3 is TGCGCCAGCAGCGCAACCGGGAGTGGGGATGAAGCTTTCTTT.

A remark on this clonotype: A much larger clone sits a single nucleotide away, making a read error possible. This chain links TRBV15 with TRBJ2-1; tentative D call: TRBD2 (5 bases). This CDR3 has 15 amino acids. Germline V gene sequence: CDR1 LNHNV, CDR2 YYDKDF (reference sequence). The CDR3 coding sequence is TGTGCCACCAGCCCAACTAGGCGTGATGGCAATGAGCAGTTATTC. Translation: CATSPTRRDGNEQLF.

Many counts were recorded for this clonotype. The chain is built from TRBV10-3 and TRBJ2-4, with TRBD1 matching 8 bases. The CDR3 extends over 15 amino acids. From germline, CDR1 is ENHRY and CDR2 SYGVKD. The V gene end was trimmed by 3 bases and the J gene end by 4 bases; junction bases not matched to a gene: 5. CDR3 region: CAISDAQGEKNIQYF. The CDR3 bases are TGTGCCATCAGTGACGCACAGGGGGAGAAAAACATTCAGTACTTC.

This rearrangement joins TRBV20-1 to TRBJ1-2, with D tentatively TRBD1 (5 bases). Germline CDR1 is DFQATT and CDR2 is SNEGSKA (reference sequence). Trimming took 4 bases from V and 3 from J, leaving 9 bases between them. The CDR3 totals 12 residues. CDR3 region: CSAKKGDYGYTF. The CDR3 DNA reads TGCAGTGCTAAGAAAGGGGACTATGGCTACACCTTC.

V is TRBV5-1 and J is TRBJ2-5; 9 bases are shared with TRBD1. The V gene end was trimmed by 4 bases and the J gene end by 3 bases; junction bases not matched to a gene: 4. CDR1 SGHRS and CDR2 YFSETQ come from the germline V gene. CDR3 length equals 14 residues. Here the CDR3 reads CASSQTGGKETQYF. Written as DNA, the CDR3 is TGCGCCAGCAGCCAGACAGGGGGGAAAGAGACCCAGTACTTC. The full variable domain, rest sourced from reference TRBV5-1 and TRBJ2-5, is KAGVTQTPRYLIKTRGQQVTLSCSPISGHRSVSWYQQTPGQGLQFLFEYFSETQRNKGNFPGRFSGRQFSNSRSEMNVSTLELGDSALYLCASSQTGGKETQYFGPGTRLLVL.

The chain couples TRBV12-3 or TRBV12-4 to TRBJ1-1; D perhaps matches TRBD1 (6 bases). The CDR3 is 13 residues long. V was pared by 7 bases and J by 1 base, with 10 bases between. CDR3 in amino acids: CASKGGWNTEAFF. The CDR3 DNA sequence: TGTGCCAGCAAGGGGGGATGGAACACTGAAGCTTTCTTT.

The chain couples TRBV9 to TRBJ1-5; possible D gene TRBD1, 5 bases. This CDR3 has 15 residues. CDR1 and CDR2 (germline): SGDLS, YYNGEE. V gave up 0 bases and J gave up 3 bases, with 10 bases separating them. CDR3 sequence reads: CASSVAPTANQPQHF. CDR3 coding DNA: TGTGCCAGCAGCGTAGCCCCGACAGCCAATCAGCCCCAGCATTTT.

The gene calls are TRBV12-3 or TRBV12-4 and TRBJ2-2; D may be TRBD2 (6 bases). The CDR3 is made up of 15 amino acids. V was trimmed by 3 bases and J by 6 bases, leaving 14 bases between them. CDR3 sequence reads: CASSFGSSVPGELFF. The CDR3 nucleotides read TGTGCCAGCAGTTTCGGGAGCTCAGTCCCCGGGGAGCTGTTTTTT.

The CDR3 region is CASRRRQGAETQYF. In DNA, the CDR3 is TGTGCCAGCAGACGAAGACAGGGGGCAGAGACCCAGTACTTC. The genes are TRBV11-2 and TRBJ2-5; 10 bases match TRBD1. Germline CDR1 and CDR2: SGHAT and FQNNGV. J was trimmed by 4 bases and V by 6 bases; bases with no gene match: 5. The CDR3 loop spans 14 amino acids.

This clonotype was recorded a few times. The chain links TRBV3-1 to TRBJ2-3, with 9 nucleotides matching TRBD2. From germline, CDR1 is LGHDT and CDR2 YNNKEL (reference sequence). This CDR3 is built from 18 residues. The trim removed 4 bases at V and 4 bases at J, leaving 15 bases unmatched. CDR3 protein: CASSRSVAGASGADTQYF. The DNA for the CDR3 is TGTGCCAGCAGCCGGTCGGTAGCGGGGGCCTCGGGGGCAGATACGCAGTATTTT.

The chain links TRBV7-6 to TRBJ2-1; D is ambiguous. V was clipped by 1 base and J by 5 bases, with 6 bases between them. This CDR3 region has 13 residues. CDR1 and CDR2 from the germline V gene are SGHVS and FNYEAQ. The DNA for the CDR3 is TGTGCCAGCAGCTTAGGAGAAAACAATGAGCAGTTCTTC. Translation gives CASSLGENNEQFF. Drawing the rest from reference TRBV7-6 and TRBJ2-1, the complete variable domain is GAGVSQSPRYKVTKRGQDVALRCDPISGHVSLYWYRQALGQGPEFLTYFNYEAQQDKSGLPNDRFSAERPEGSISTLTIQRTEQRDSAMYRCASSLGENNEQFFGPGTRLTVL.

This clonotype showed up many times. The CDR3 coding sequence is TGTGCCACCAGTGATTCGGGAGCCGGTCGGGCAGATACGCAGTATTTT. Amino acid sequence: CATSDSGAGRADTQYF. The J gene is TRBJ2-3, the V gene TRBV24-1; tentatively, D is TRBD2 (6 bases). CDR1 and CDR2 (germline): KGHDR, SFDVKD. The CDR3 sequence is 16 residues long. V dropped 2 bases and J dropped 4 bases, with 15 bases sitting between them.

The V call is TRBV19, the J call TRBJ1-1; 9 bases fit TRBD1. V was pared by 11 bases and J by 3 bases, with 7 bases of the junction left unmatched. Germline V lookup: CDR1 LNHDA, CDR2 SQIVND (reference sequence). CDR3 length: 13 residues. The CDR3 region is CASQDRGYTEAFF. CDR3 nucleotides: TGTGCCTCGCAGGACAGGGGATACACTGAAGCTTTCTTT.

The chain joins TRBV19 to TRBJ2-7; no reliable D call. V dropped 8 bases and J dropped 0 bases, with 11 bases sitting between them. The CDR3 is made up of 13 amino acids. Germline V gene sequence: CDR1 LNHDA, CDR2 SQIVND (reference sequence). The CDR3 sequence: CASGSLDSYEQYF. CDR3 bases: TGTGCCAGTGGCTCGCTAGACTCCTACGAGCAGTACTTC.

The chain combines TRBV4-1 with TRBJ1-2; 8 nucleotides align to TRBD1. Germline values: CDR1 MGHRA, CDR2 YSYEKL. Losses at the gene ends were 0 bases for V and 4 bases for J; bases not matched to a gene: 4. The CDR3 length is 15 residues. The CDR3 loop reads CASSQETGTGYGYTF. As DNA, the CDR3 is TGCGCCAGCAGCCAAGAAACTGGGACAGGCTATGGCTACACCTTC.

This clonotype was observed a handful of times. This chain connects TRBV27 to TRBJ1-1; unclear D gene. V lost 8 bases and J lost 0, with 10 bases in between. Germline values: CDR1 MNHEY, CDR2 SMNVEV (reference sequence). The CDR3 is made up of 13 amino acids. CDR3 loop: CASRWVLNTEAFF. CDR3 DNA: TGTGCCAGCCGATGGGTTTTGAACACTGAAGCTTTCTTT.

This clonotype was found a few times. This chain uses TRBV5-1 with TRBJ2-5; 7 bases are shared with TRBD2. CDR1 SGHRS and CDR2 YFSETQ come from the germline V gene. Trimming took 0 bases from V and 2 from J; bases not matched to a gene: 4. The length of the CDR3 is 15 residues. The CDR3, as DNA: TGCGCCAGCAGCTTGGGGGACTACTTACAAGAGACCCAGTACTTC. It specifies CASSLGDYLQETQYF.

This clonotype was detected only a few times. This chain links TRBV4-2 with TRBJ2-1; the D gene is possibly TRBD2 (6 bases). Germline CDR1 reads LGHNA; CDR2 reads YNFKEQ. The length of the CDR3 is 13 residues. Trimming took off 5 bases at V and 4 bases at J, with 9 bases between the two ends. Here the CDR3 DNA reads TGTGCCAGCAGCGGGGGACTTTACAATGAGCAGTTCTTC. It yields the protein CASSGGLYNEQFF.

This clonotype appeared many times. The CDR3 region has the DNA TGTGCCAGCTCACCTACCGGCCGTAGCGAGCAATACGTC. Residues: CASSPTGRSEQYV. The J gene is TRBJ2-7, the V gene TRBV18; D might be TRBD2 (5 bases). This CDR3 has 13 residues. Per germline, CDR1 KGHSH and CDR2 LQKENI.

This clonotype occurred a few times. This chain connects TRBV7-9 to TRBJ2-3; D unresolved. Trimming cost V 2 bases and J 0 bases, with 12 bases left between them. Germline assignment: CDR1 SEHNR and CDR2 FQNEAQ (reference sequence). The CDR3 has 16 residues. This CDR3 reads CASSLSTVTSTDTQYF. CDR3 DNA sequence: TGTGCCAGCAGCTTAAGTACAGTCACTAGCACAGATACGCAGTATTTT.

This clonotype showed up many times. The rearrangement uses TRBV5-1 and TRBJ2-7; D gene unclear. The V and J ends lost 2 bases and 4 bases respectively, with 25 bases between them. Germline CDR1 reads SGHRS; CDR2 reads YFSETQ. The CDR3 sequence is 18 residues long. CDR3 sequence (DNA): TGCGCCAGCAGCTTTATGTGGGCCTCTGATCCCGGAGCGTACGAGCAGTACTTC. Translated: CASSFMWASDPGAYEQYF.